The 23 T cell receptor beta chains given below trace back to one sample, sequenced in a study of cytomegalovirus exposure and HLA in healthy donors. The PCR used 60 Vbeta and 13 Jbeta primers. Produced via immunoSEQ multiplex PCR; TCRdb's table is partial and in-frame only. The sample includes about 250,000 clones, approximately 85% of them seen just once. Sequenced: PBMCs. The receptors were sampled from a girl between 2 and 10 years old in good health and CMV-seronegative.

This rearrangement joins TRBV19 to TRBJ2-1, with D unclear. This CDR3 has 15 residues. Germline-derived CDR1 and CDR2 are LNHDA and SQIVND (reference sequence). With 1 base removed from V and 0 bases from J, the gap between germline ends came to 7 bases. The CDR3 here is CASSIARLSYNEQFF. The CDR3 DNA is TGTGCCAGTAGTATAGCCCGTCTCTCCTACAATGAGCAGTTCTTC. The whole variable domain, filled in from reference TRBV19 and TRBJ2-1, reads DGGITQSPKYLFRKEGQNVTLSCEQNLNHDAMYWYRQDPGQGLRLIYYSQIVNDFQKGDIAEGYSVSREKKESFPLTVTSAQKNPTAFYLCASSIARLSYNEQFFGPGTRLTVL.

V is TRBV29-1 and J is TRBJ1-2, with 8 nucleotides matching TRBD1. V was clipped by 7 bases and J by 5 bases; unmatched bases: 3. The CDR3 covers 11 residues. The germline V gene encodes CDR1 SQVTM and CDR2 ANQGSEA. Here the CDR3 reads CSGTGGYGYTF. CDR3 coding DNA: TGCAGCGGCACAGGGGGGTATGGCTACACCTTC.

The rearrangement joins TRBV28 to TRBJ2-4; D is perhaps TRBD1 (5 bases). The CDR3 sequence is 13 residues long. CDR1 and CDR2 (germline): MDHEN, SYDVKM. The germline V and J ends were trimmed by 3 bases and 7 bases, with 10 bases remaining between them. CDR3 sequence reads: CASSFGQGNIQYF. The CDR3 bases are TGTGCCAGCAGTTTCGGTCAGGGTAACATTCAGTACTTC.

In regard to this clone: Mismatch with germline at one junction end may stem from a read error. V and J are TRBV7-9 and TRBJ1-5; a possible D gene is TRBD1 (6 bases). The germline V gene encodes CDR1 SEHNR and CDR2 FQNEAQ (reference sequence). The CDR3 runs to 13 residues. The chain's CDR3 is CSSSLSGDQPQHF. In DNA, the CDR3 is TGTTCCAGCAGCCTGTCAGGGGATCAGCCCCAGCATTTT.

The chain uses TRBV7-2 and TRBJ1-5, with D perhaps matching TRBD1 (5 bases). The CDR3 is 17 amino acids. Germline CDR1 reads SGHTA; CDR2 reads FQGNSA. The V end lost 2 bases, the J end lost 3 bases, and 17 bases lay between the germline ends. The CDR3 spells CASSLSGRVPLNQPQHF. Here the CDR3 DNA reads TGTGCCAGCAGCTTATCGGGCAGGGTGCCCCTCAATCAGCCCCAGCATTTT.

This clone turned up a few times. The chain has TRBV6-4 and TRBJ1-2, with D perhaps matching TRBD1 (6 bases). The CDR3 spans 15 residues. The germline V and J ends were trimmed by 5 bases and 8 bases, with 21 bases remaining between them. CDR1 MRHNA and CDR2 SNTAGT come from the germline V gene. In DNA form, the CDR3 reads TGTGCCAGCAGTCTCTCCGGGACAAACCCTGCCGGCTACACCTTC. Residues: CASSLSGTNPAGYTF.

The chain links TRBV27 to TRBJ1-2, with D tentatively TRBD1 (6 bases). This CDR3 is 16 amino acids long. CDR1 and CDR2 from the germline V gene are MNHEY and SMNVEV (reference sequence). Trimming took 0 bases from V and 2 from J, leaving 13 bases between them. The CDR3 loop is CASSLSLGHVNYGYTF. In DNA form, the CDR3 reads TGTGCCAGCAGTTTATCGTTGGGACACGTAAACTATGGCTACACCTTC.

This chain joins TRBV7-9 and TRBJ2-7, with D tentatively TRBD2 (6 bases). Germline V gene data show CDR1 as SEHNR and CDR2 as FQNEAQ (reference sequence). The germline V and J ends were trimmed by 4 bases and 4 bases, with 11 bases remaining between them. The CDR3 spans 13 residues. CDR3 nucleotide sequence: TGTGCCAGCAGCTCCCCCCTAGCGTACGAGCAGTACTTC. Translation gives CASSSPLAYEQYF.

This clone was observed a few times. The CDR3 nucleotides are TGTGCCAGCAGCTTACGGGCAGGGTCCGCCCCCTACGAGCAGTACTTC. It is translated as CASSLRAGSAPYEQYF. This chain links TRBV11-2 with TRBJ2-7, with D possibly being TRBD1 (5 bases). The CDR3 totals 16 residues. CDR1 and CDR2 (germline): SGHAT, FQNNGV. Trimming stripped 2 bases from V and 2 bases from J, with 16 bases between. The full variable domain, with the rest looked up from reference TRBV11-2 and TRBJ2-7, is EAGVAQSPRYKIIEKRQSVAFWCNPISGHATLYWYQQILGQGPKLLIQFQNNGVVDDSQLPKDRFSAERLKGVDSTLKIQPAKLEDSAVYLCASSLRAGSAPYEQYFGPGTRLTVT.

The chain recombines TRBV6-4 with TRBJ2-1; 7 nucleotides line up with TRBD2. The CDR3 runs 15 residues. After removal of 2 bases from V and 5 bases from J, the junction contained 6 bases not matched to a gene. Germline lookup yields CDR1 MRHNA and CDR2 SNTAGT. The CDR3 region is CASSDVAGADNEQFF. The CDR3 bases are TGTGCCAGCAGTGACGTGGCGGGAGCGGACAATGAGCAGTTCTTC.

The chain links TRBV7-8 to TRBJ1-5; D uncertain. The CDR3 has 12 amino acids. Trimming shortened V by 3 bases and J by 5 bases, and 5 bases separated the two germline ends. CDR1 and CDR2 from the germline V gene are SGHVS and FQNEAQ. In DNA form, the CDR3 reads TGTGCCAGCAGCTTTCTTGATCAGCCCCAGCATTTT. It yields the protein CASSFLDQPQHF.

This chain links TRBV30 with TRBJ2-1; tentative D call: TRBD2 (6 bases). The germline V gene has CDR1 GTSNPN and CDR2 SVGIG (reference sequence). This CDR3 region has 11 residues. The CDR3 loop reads CARRDGNEQFF. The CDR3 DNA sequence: TGTGCGAGGCGGGACGGGAATGAGCAGTTCTTC. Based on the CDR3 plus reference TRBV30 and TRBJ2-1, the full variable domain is SQTIHQWPATLVQPVGSPLSLECTVEGTSNPNLYWYRQAAGRGLQLLFYSVGIGQISSEVPQNLSASRPQDRQFILSSKKLLLSDSGFYLCARRDGNEQFFGPGTRLTVL.

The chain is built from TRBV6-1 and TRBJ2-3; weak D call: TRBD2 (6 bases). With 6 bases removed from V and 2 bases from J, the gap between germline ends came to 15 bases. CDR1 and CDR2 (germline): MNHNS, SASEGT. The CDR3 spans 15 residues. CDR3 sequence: CASRLLAVITDTQYF. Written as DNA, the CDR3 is TGTGCCAGCAGATTACTAGCAGTTATCACAGATACGCAGTATTTT.

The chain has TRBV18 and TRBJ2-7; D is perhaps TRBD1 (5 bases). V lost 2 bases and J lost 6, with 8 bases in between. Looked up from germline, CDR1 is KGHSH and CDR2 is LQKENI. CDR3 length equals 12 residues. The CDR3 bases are TGTGCCAGCTCACCATCAGGGTTCGAGCAGTACTTC. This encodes CASSPSGFEQYF. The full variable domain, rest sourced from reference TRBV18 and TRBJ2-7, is NAGVMQNPRHLVRRRGQEARLRCSPMKGHSHVYWYRQLPEEGLKFMVYLQKENIIDESGMPKERFSAEFPKEGPSILRIQQVVRGDSAAYFCASSPSGFEQYFGPGTRLTVT.

CDR3 residues: CASSQDLGATNEKLFF. CDR3 nucleotides: TGCGCCAGCAGCCAAGATCTAGGTGCAACTAATGAAAAACTGTTTTTT. The chain recombines TRBV4-1 with TRBJ1-4, with D unresolved. Trimming took 0 bases from V and 0 from J, leaving 8 bases between them. The germline V gene encodes CDR1 MGHRA and CDR2 YSYEKL. This CDR3 is 16 amino acids long.

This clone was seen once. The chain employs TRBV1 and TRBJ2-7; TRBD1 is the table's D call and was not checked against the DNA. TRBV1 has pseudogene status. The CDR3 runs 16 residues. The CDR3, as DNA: TGCACCAGCAGCCGGGACAGTTCCGTCGACTCCTACGAGCAGTACTTC. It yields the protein CTSSRDSSVDSYEQYF.

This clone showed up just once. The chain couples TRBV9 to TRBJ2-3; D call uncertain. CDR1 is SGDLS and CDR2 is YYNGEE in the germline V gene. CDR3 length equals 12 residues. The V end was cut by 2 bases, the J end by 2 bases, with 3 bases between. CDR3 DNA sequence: TGTGCCAGCAGCGTTTACACAGATACGCAGTATTTT. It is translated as CASSVYTDTQYF. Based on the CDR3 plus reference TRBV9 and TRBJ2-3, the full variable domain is DSGVTQTPKHLITATGQRVTLRCSPRSGDLSVYWYQQSLDQGLQFLIQYYNGEERAKGNILERFSAQQFPDLHSELNLSSLELGDSALYFCASSVYTDTQYFGPGTRLTVL.

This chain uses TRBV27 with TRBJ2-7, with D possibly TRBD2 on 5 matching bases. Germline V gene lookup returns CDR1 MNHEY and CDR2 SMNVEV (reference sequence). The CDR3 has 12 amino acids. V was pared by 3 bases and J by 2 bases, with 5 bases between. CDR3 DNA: TGTGCCAGCAGTTTCGGGACCTACGAGCAGTACTTC. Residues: CASSFGTYEQYF.

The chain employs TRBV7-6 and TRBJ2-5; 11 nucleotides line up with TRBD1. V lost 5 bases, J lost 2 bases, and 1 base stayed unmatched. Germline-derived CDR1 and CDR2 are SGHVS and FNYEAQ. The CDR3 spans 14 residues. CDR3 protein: CASSRDRGQETQYF. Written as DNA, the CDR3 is TGTGCCAGCAGCCGGGACAGGGGGCAAGAGACCCAGTACTTC.

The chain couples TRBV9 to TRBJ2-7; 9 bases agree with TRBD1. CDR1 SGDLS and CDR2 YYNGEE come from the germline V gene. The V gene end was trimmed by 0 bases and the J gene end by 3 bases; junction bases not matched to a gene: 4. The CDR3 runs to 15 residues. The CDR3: CASSVAPGQGYEQYF. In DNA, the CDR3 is TGTGCCAGCAGCGTAGCACCGGGACAGGGCTACGAGCAGTACTTC.

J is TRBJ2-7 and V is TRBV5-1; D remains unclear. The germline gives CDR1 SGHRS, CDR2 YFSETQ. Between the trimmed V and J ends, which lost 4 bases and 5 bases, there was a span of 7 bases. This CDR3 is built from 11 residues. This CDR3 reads CASSIGNEQYF. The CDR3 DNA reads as TGCGCCAGCAGCATCGGTAACGAGCAGTACTTC. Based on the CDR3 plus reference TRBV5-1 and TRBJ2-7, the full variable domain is KAGVTQTPRYLIKTRGQQVTLSCSPISGHRSVSWYQQTPGQGLQFLFEYFSETQRNKGNFPGRFSGRQFSNSRSEMNVSTLELGDSALYLCASSIGNEQYFGPGTRLTVT.

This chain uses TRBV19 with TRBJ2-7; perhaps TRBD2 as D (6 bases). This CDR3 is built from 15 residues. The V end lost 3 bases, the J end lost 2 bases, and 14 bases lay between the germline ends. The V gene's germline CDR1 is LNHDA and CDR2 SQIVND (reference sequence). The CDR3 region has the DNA TGTGCCAGTAGTATCGGTTGGGAGGCACCCTACGAGCAGTACTTC. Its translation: CASSIGWEAPYEQYF.

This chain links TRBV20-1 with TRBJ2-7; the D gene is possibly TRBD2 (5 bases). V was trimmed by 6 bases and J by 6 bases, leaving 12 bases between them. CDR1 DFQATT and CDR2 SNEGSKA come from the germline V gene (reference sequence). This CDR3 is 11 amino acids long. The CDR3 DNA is TGCAGTGCCCAGAATAGCGCCGAGCAGTACTTC. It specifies CSAQNSAEQYF.